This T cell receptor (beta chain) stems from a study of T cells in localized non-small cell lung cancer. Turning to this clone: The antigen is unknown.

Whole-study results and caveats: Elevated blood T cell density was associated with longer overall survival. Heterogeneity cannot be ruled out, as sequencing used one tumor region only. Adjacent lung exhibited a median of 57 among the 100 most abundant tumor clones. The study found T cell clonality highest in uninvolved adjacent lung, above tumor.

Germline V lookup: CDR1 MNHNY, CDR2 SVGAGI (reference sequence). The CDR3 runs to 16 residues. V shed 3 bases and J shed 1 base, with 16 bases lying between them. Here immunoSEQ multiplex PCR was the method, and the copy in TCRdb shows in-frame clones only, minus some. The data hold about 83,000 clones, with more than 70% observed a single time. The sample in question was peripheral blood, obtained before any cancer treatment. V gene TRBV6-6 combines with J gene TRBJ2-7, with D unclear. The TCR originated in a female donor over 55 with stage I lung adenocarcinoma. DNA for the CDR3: TGTGCCAGCAGTTATTCTCCCCCAGGAGTTTCCTACGAGCAGTACTTC. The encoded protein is CASSYSPPGVSYEQYF.